The subject of this entry is one T cell receptor beta chain. These data are taken from a study of blood T cell repertoires in COVID-19. As for the study in general: The United States, Italy and Spain provided the acute and convalescent COVID-19 samples. The analysed material was cDNA or gDNA that came from T cells, B-cell-depleted T cells, or PBMCs.

This CDR3 contains 15 residues. Germline CDR1 MNHNY, CDR2 SVGAGI (reference sequence). V shed 0 bases and J shed 7 bases, with 15 bases lying between them. Original processing notes: Estimation of nucleated cell counts was performed using reference gene primer amplification. Some clones are missing from TCRdb's copy, which holds only in-frame ones; the method was immunoSEQ multiplex PCR. That table furnishes V, J and clone size, whereas the DNA furnished D and trimming. The repertoire consists of just under 40,000 clones, with 70% to 80% occurring once and the leading ten covering approximately 23%. The chain couples TRBV6-6 to TRBJ1-1; perhaps TRBD1 as D (6 bases). This clonotype originated in a man in his sixties or seventies with acute or convalescent COVID-19. Sequenced material: peripheral blood. Here the CDR3 DNA reads TGTGCCAGCAGTTACTCGTGGCAGGGGTACGGTGAAGCTTTCTTT. It specifies CASSYSWQGYGEAFF.